A selection of T cell receptor beta chains follows, all from one sample in a study of blood T cell repertoires in COVID-19. This table comes from immunoSEQ multiplex PCR, and its TCRdb copy is limited to in-frame clones, with some not included. The sample lists 410,000 or so clones, around nine tenths seen once, with about 1.6% in the top ten. The sample consisted of peripheral blood. The receptors stem from a woman aged 40 to 50 with COVID-19, enrolled during active disease. Each CDR3 is given with its conserved first and last residue. Each record gives: J gene, D gene, V gene, CDR3 protein, CDR3 DNA. D genes are given only for firm matches.

J: TRBJ1-1; D: -; V: TRBV24-1; CDR3: CATSDFSYSEAFF; DNA: TGTGCCACCAGTGATTTTTCATACTCTGAAGCTTTCTTT
J: TRBJ1-4; D: TRBD1; V: TRBV5-1; CDR3: CASSLDAHRGPNEKLFF; DNA: TGCGCCAGCAGCTTGGACGCACACAGGGGACCCAATGAAAAACTGTTTTTT
J: TRBJ2-3; D: -; V: TRBV5-4; CDR3: CASSLAGGRGDTQYF; DNA: TGTGCCAGCAGCTTGGCCGGGGGGCGCGGAGATACGCAGTATTTT
J: TRBJ2-2; D: -; V: TRBV28; CDR3: CASSSPTSGELFF; DNA: TGTGCCAGCAGTAGCCCCACGTCCGGGGAGCTGTTTTTT
J: TRBJ1-3; D: -; V: TRBV5-1; CDR3: CASSSTTGNTIYF; DNA: TGCGCCAGCAGCTCGACAACGGGAAACACCATATATTTT
J: TRBJ2-5; D: -; V: TRBV19; CDR3: CASSMGQGNLQETQYF; DNA: TGTGCCAGTAGTATGGGGCAGGGCAACCTTCAAGAGACCCAGTACTTC
J: TRBJ1-2; D: TRBD1; V: TRBV5-6; CDR3: CASSPQGVDGYTF; DNA: TGTGCCAGCAGCCCGCAGGGGGTTGATGGCTACACCTTC
J: TRBJ1-1; D: -; V: TRBV4-1; CDR3: CASSQDLYLTVDTEAFF; DNA: TGCGCCAGCAGCCAAGATCTTTACTTAACGGTGGACACTGAAGCTTTCTTT
J: TRBJ1-1; D: -; V: TRBV5-6; CDR3: CASSLAGGRNTEAFF; DNA: TGTGCCAGCAGCTTGGCCGGAGGCAGGAACACTGAAGCTTTCTTT
J: TRBJ2-1; D: TRBD2; V: TRBV4-2; CDR3: CASSVYGGASYNEQFF; DNA: TGTGCCAGCAGCGTCTACGGGGGGGCCTCCTACAATGAGCAGTTCTTC
J: TRBJ2-5; D: TRBD2; V: TRBV7-8; CDR3: CASSFGPGGPAGEETQYF; DNA: TGTGCCAGCAGCTTTGGACCGGGGGGGCCGGCTGGGGAAGAGACCCAGTACTTC
J: TRBJ1-5; D: TRBD1; V: TRBV3-1/TRBV3-2; CDR3: CASSRDRDQPQHF; DNA: TGTGCCAGCAGTCGGGACAGGGATCAGCCCCAGCATTTT
J: TRBJ1-2; D: TRBD1; V: TRBV14; CDR3: CASSQGTANYGYTF; DNA: TGTGCCAGCAGCCAGGGGACAGCGAACTATGGCTACACCTTC
J: TRBJ2-7; D: -; V: TRBV5-1; CDR3: CASSLGGDEQYF; DNA: TGCGCCAGCAGCTTGGGGGGGGACGAGCAGTACTTC
J: TRBJ1-2; D: TRBD1; V: TRBV10-3; CDR3: CAITKGGTGDVWRGYTF; DNA: TGTGCCATCACCAAAGGCGGGACAGGGGACGTCTGGCGTGGCTACACCTTC
J: TRBJ2-1; D: -; V: TRBV7-2; CDR3: CASSLDGGTYNEQFF; DNA: TGTGCCAGCAGCTTAGATGGGGGCACCTACAATGAGCAGTTCTTC
J: TRBJ2-1; D: -; V: TRBV27; CDR3: CASSFESYNEQFF; DNA: TGTGCCAGCAGTTTTGAGTCATACAATGAGCAGTTCTTC